This T cell receptor beta chain was captured in a study of blood T cell repertoires in COVID-19. Background on the study: The United States, Italy and Spain supplied acute and convalescent COVID-19 samples. Sources were T cells, B-cell-depleted T cells, or PBMCs; the material itself was cDNA or gDNA.

The method was immunoSEQ multiplex PCR; TCRdb's version includes in-frame clones alone and lacks a portion of them. Of 300,000 to 400,000 clones listed, around 87% are singletons. V lost 3 bases and J 6 bases, leaving 13 bases between the germline ends. CDR1 is SGHRS and CDR2 is YFSETQ in the germline V gene. The length of the CDR3 is 14 residues. Allocation to cohorts depended on clinical history reported by the participants. Donors of Cohort 3 who recovered were those that had two negative PCRs, clearance, or symptom resolution. This rearrangement joins TRBV5-1 to TRBJ2-1; maybe TRBD2 (5 bases). This TCR was sampled from a man aged 18 to 30 who had recovered from COVID-19. What was sequenced was PBMCs or T cells enriched from blood (not recorded which). The CDR3 DNA is TGCGCCAGCAGCTCTCTGGACTTACTCAATGAGCAGTTCTTC. It codes for CASSSLDLLNEQFF.